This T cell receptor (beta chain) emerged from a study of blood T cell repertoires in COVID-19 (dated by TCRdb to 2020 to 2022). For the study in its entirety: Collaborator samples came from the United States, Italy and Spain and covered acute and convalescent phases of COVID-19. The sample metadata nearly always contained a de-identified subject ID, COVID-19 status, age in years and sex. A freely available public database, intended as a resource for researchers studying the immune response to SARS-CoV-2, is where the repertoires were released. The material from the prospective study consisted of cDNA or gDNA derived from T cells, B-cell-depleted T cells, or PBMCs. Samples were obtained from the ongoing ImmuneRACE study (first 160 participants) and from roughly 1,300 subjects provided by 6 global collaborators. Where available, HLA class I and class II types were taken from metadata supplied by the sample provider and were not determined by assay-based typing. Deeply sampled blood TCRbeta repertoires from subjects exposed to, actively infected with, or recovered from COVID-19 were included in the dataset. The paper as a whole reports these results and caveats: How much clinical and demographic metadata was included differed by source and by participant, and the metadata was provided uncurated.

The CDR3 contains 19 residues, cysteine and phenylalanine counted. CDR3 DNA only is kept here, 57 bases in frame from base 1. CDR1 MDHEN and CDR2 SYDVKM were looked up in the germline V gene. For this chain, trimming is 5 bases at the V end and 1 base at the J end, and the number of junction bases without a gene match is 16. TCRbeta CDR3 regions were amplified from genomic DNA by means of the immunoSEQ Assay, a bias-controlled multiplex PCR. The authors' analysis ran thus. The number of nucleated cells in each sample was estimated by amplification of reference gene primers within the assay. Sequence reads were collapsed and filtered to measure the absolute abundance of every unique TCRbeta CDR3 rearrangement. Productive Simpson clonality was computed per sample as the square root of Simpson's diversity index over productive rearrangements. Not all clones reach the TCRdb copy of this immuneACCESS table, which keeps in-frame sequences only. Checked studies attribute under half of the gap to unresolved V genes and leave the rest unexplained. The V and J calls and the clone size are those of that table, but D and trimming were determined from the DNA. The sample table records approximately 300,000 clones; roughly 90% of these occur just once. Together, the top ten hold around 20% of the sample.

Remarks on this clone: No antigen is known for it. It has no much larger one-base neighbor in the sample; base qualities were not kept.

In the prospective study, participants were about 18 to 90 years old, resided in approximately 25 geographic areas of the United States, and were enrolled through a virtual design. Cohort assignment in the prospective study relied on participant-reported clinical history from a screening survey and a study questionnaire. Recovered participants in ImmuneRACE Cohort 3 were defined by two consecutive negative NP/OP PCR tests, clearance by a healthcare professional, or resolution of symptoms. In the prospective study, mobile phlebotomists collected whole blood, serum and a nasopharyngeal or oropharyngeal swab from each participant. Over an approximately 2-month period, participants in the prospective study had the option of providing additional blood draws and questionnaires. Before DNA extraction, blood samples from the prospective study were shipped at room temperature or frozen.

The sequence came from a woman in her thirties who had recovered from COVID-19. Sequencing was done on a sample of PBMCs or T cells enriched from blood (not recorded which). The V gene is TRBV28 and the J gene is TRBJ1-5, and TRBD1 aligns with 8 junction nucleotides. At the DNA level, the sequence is TGTGCCAGCAGTGGACCGCCGGGACAGGCTGTGGGAAGCAATCAGCCCCAGCATTTT. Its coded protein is CASSGPPGQAVGSNQPQHF.